This record covers a single TCR beta chain. Antigen unknown. The PCR employed 60 Vbeta primers together with 13 Jbeta primers. Per the authors' pipeline: Later analysis identified 88 million or so unique TCR beta chains, 10 million to 12 million shared. Clones were read by immunoSEQ multiplex PCR, and TCRdb kept only the in-frame ones, dropping some. From that table come the V and J calls and clone size; the DNA was used to work out D and trimming. This repertoire includes 190,000 or so clones. The data derive from a study of cytomegalovirus exposure and HLA in healthy donors. Study outcomes and limitations: Rarity marked most TCR sequences, yet some public TCRs occurred in many donors. Reportedly, TCR beta sequences accurately predicted HLA-A and HLA-B alleles in most subjects.

The origin of this receptor is a boy between 10 and 17 years old in good health and CMV-seronegative. The specimen sequenced was PBMCs.

CDR3 DNA: TGTGCCAGCAGCGGAGCCGGGACAGACTCCCGTACGGATACGCAGTATTTT. Translating gives CASSGAGTDSRTDTQYF. The chain recombines TRBV9 with TRBJ2-3, with 7 bases that match TRBD1. This CDR3 region has 17 residues. V shed 3 bases, J shed 6 bases, and the junction held 16 bases outside the gene matches. CDR1 and CDR2 from the germline V gene are SGDLS and YYNGEE.